This T cell receptor (beta chain) was captured by sequencing in a study of blood T cell repertoires in COVID-19. About the research overall: The United States, Italy and Spain supplied acute and convalescent COVID-19 samples.

Assay used: immunoSEQ multiplex PCR; TCRdb lists only in-frame clones, some missing. The table records fewer than 350,000 clones, 88% of them present only once. This clone was seen more than once but under ten times. In terms of age and location, participants ranged from roughly 18 to 95 years and lived in about 25 US areas. Allocation to cohorts depended on clinical history reported by the participants. The CDR3 covers 12 residues. Germline V gene lookup returns CDR1 MNHNY and CDR2 SVGAGI (reference sequence). V was shortened by 6 bases and J by 7 bases, with 12 bases between the two germline ends. The sample consisted of PBMCs or T cells enriched from blood (not recorded which). The clonotype was recovered from a woman in her twenties or thirties who had recovered from COVID-19. The V gene is TRBV6-6, the J gene TRBJ1-2; a weak D match, TRBD1 (6 bases). The CDR3 sequence: CASRDRQAGYTF. The CDR3 DNA reads as TGTGCCAGCAGGGATCGACAGGCTGGCTACACCTTC.